Reported below is one T cell receptor (beta chain). V shed 5 bases, J shed 3 bases, and the junction held 6 bases outside the gene matches. CDR3 size: 15 residues. CDR1 is SGHTA, CDR2 FQGNSA, per germline. This sample stems from a study of blood T cell repertoires in COVID-19. Study-level information: Spain, Italy and the United States supplied samples that represented acute and convalescent COVID-19. From T cells, B-cell-depleted T cells, or PBMCs came the material, which was cDNA or gDNA.

Authors' data handling: Using reference gene primer amplification, nucleated cell counts were estimated. Method: immunoSEQ multiplex PCR; TCRdb's copy keeps in-frame clones and lacks some. V, J and clone size reflect that table, while D and trimming were determined from the DNA. The sample yields some 220,000 clones, 80% to 85% seen once. The sequenced sample was peripheral blood. V and J are TRBV7-2 and TRBJ2-5, with 10 bases identical to TRBD1. This TCR was recovered from a woman aged 55 to 70 with acute or convalescent COVID-19. CDR3 protein: CASSPPDRGKETQYF. The DNA of the CDR3 is TGTGCCAGCAGCCCCCCGGACAGGGGGAAAGAGACCCAGTACTTC.